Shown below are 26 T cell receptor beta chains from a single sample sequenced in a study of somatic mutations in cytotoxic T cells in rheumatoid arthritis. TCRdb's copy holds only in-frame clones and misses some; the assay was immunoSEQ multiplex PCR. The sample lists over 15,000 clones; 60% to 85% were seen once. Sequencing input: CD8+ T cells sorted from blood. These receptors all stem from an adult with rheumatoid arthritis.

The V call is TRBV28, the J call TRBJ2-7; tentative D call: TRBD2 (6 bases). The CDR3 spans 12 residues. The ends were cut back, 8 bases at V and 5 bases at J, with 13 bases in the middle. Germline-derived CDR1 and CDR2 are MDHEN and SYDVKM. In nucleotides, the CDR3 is TGTGCCAGCGGCTCCTGGGGGGACGAGCAGTACTTC. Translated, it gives CASGSWGDEQYF. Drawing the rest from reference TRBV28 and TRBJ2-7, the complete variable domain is DVKVTQSSRYLVKRTGEKVFLECVQDMDHENMFWYRQDPGLGLRLIYFSYDVKMKEKGDIPEGYSVSREKKERFSLILESASTNQTSMYLCASGSWGDEQYFGPGTRLTVT.

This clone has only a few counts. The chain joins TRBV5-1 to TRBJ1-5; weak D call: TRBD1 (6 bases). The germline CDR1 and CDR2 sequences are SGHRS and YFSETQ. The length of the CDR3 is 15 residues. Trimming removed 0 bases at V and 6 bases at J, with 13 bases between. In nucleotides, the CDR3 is TGCGCCAGCAGCTTGGGAGGGGGAGGAAGTCAGCCCCAGCATTTT. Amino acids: CASSLGGGGSQPQHF.

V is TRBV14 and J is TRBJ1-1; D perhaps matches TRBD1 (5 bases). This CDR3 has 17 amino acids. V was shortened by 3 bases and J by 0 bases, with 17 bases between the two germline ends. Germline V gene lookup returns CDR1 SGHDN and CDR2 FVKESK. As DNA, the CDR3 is TGTGCCAGCAGCCAGGGACCGCGACTATTAATGAACACTGAAGCTTTCTTT. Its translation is CASSQGPRLLMNTEAFF.

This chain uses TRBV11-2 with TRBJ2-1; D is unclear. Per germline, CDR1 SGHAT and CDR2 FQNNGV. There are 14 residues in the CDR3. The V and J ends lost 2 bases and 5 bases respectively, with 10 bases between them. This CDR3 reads CASSLFTVHNEQFF. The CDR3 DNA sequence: TGTGCCAGCAGCTTATTCACGGTCCACAATGAGCAGTTCTTC.

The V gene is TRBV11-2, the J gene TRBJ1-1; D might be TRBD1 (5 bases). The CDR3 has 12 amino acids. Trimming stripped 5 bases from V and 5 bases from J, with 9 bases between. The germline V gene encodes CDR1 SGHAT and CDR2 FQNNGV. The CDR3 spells CASSHGGTEAFF. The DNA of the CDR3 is TGTGCCAGCAGCCACGGGGGAACTGAAGCTTTCTTT. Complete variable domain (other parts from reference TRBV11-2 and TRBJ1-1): EAGVAQSPRYKIIEKRQSVAFWCNPISGHATLYWYQQILGQGPKLLIQFQNNGVVDDSQLPKDRFSAERLKGVDSTLKIQPAKLEDSAVYLCASSHGGTEAFFGQGTRLTVV.

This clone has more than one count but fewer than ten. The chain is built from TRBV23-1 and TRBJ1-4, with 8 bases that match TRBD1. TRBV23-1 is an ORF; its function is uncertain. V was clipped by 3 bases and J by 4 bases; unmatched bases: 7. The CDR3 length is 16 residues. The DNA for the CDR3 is TGCGCCAGCAGTCAGGACAGGGAGGGCCGTAATGAAAAACTGTTTTTT. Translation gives CASSQDREGRNEKLFF.

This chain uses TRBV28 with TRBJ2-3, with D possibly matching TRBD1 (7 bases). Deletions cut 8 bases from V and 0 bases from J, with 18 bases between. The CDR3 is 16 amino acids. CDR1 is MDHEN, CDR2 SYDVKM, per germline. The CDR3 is CASVTNRGGSTDTQYF. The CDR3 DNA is TGTGCCAGCGTCACAAACAGGGGAGGAAGCACAGATACGCAGTATTTT.

The CDR3 sequence is CSVRWGAREQYF. The CDR3 DNA follows: TGCAGCGTCCGATGGGGGGCGCGCGAGCAGTACTTC. This chain uses TRBV29-1 with TRBJ2-7; possibly TRBD1 or TRBD2 for D (6 bases each). Trimming took 6 bases from V and 6 from J, leaving 15 bases between them. The CDR3 runs to 12 residues. Germline V lookup: CDR1 SQVTM, CDR2 ANQGSEA.

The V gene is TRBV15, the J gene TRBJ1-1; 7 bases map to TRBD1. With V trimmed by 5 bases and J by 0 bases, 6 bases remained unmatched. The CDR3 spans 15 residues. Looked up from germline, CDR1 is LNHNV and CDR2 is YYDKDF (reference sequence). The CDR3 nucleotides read TGTGCCACCAGCTCTGACAGGGCTATGAACACTGAAGCTTTCTTT. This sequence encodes CATSSDRAMNTEAFF.

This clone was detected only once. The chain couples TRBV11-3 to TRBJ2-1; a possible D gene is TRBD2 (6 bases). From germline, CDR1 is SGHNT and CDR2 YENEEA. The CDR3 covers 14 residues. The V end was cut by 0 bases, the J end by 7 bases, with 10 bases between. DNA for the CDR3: TGTGCCAGCAGCTTAGACGGGGGAGTAAATGAGCAGTTCTTC. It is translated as CASSLDGGVNEQFF.

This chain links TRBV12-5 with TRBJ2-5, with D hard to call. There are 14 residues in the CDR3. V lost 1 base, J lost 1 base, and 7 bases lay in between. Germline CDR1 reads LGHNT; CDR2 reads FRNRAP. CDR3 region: CASGLGISQETQYF. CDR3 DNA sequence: TGTGCTAGTGGTTTGGGCATAAGCCAAGAGACCCAGTACTTC.

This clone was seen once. CDR3 loop: CASRGGGNEQFF. The CDR3 DNA is TGTGCCAGCAGGGGAGGGGGGAATGAGCAGTTCTTC. The chain combines TRBV9 with TRBJ2-1, with D tentatively TRBD2 (7 bases). V lost 5 bases and J 7 bases, leaving 10 bases between the germline ends. Per germline, CDR1 SGDLS and CDR2 YYNGEE. The CDR3 is made up of 12 amino acids.

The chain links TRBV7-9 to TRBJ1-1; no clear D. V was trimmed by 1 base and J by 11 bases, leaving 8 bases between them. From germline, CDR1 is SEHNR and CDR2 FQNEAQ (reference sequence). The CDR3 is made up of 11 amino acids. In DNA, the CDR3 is TGTGCCAGCAGCTTAGGCCTAGGGGCTTTCTTT. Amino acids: CASSLGLGAFF. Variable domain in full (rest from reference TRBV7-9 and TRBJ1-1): DTGVSQNPRHKITKRGQNVTFRCDPISEHNRLYWYRQTLGQGPEFLTYFQNEAQLEKSRLLSDRFSAERPKGSFSTLEIQRTEQGDSAMYLCASSLGLGAFFGQGTRLTVV.

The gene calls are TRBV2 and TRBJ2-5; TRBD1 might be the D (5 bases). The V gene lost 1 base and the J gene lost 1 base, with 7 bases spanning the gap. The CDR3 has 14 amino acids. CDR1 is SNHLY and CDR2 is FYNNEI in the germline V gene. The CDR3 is CASSEEGPQETQYF. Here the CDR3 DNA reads TGTGCCAGCAGTGAAGAGGGGCCCCAAGAGACCCAGTACTTC.

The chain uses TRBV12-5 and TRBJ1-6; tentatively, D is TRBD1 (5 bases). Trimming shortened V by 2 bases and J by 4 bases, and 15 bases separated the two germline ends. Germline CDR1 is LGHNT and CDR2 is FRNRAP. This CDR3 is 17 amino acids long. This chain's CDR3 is CASGLTQGYPYNSPLHF. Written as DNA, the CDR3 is TGTGCTAGTGGTTTGACCCAGGGCTACCCTTATAATTCACCCCTCCACTTT.

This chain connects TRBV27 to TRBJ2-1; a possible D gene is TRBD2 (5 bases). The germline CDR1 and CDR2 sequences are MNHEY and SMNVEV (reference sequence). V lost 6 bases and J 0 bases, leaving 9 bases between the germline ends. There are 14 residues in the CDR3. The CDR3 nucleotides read TGTGCCAGCAGCGGAGGTAGCTCCTACAATGAGCAGTTCTTC. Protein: CASSGGSSYNEQFF.

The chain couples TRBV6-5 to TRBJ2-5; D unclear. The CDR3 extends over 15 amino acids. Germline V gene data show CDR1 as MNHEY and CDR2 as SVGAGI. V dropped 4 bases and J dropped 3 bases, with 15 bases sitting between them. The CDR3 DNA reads TGTGCCAGCAGTTCCGTTGCGGAATCCGAAGAGACCCAGTACTTC. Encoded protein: CASSSVAESEETQYF.

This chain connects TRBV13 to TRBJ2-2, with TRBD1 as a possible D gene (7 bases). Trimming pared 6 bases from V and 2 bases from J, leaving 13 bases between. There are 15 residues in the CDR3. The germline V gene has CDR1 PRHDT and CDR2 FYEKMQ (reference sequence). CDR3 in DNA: TGTGCCAGCAGTCAACAGGGGACTAACACCGGGGAGCTGTTTTTT. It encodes CASSQQGTNTGELFF.

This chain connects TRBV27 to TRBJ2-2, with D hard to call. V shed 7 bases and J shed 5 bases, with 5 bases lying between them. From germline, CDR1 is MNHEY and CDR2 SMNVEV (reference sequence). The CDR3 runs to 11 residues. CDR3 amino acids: CASKRTGELFF. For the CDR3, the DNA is TGTGCCAGCAAGAGGACCGGGGAGCTGTTTTTT.

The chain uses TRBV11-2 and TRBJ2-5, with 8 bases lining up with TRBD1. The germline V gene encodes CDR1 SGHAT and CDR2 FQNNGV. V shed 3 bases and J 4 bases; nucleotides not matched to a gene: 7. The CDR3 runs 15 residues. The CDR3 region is CASSFSGQGGETQYF. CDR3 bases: TGTGCCAGCAGCTTTAGTGGACAGGGTGGAGAGACCCAGTACTTC.

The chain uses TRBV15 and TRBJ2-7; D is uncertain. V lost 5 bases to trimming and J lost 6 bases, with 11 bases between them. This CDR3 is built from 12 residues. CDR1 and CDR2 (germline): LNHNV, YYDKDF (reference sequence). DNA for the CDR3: TGTGCCACCAGCGCCTCCGGCGTCGAGCAGTACTTC. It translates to CATSASGVEQYF.

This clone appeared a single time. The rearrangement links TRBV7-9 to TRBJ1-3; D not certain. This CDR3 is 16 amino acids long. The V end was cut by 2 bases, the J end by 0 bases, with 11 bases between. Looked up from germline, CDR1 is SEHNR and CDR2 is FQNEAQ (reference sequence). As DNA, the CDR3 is TGTGCCAGCAGCTTAAGCCCCGGGAGCTCTGGAAACACCATATATTTT. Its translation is CASSLSPGSSGNTIYF. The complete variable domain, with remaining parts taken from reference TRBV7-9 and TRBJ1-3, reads DTGVSQNPRHKITKRGQNVTFRCDPISEHNRLYWYRQTLGQGPEFLTYFQNEAQLEKSRLLSDRFSAERPKGSFSTLEIQRTEQGDSAMYLCASSLSPGSSGNTIYFGEGSWLTVV.

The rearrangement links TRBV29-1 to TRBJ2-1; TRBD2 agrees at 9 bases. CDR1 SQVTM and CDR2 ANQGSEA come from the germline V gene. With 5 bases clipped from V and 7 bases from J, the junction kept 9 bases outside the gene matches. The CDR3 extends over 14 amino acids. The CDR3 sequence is CSVPLGGGENEQFF. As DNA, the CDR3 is TGCAGCGTTCCTCTCGGCGGGGGGGAGAATGAGCAGTTCTTC.

The CDR3 nucleotides read TGCGCCAGCAGCTCCGAGGGGGCGCCCAGTGAAAAACTGTTTTTT. Protein: CASSSEGAPSEKLFF. V gene TRBV5-1 combines with J gene TRBJ1-4; 7 nucleotides agree with TRBD1. The CDR3 is 15 amino acids. The V gene end was trimmed by 3 bases and the J gene end by 7 bases; junction bases not matched to a gene: 9. The germline CDR1 and CDR2 sequences are SGHRS and YFSETQ.

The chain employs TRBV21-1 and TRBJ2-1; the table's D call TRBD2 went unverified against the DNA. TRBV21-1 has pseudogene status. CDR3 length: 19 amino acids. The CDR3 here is CASSKAGTRPPASYNEQFF. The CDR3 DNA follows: TGTGCCAGCAGCAAAGCAGGGACTCGACCTCCCGCCTCCTACAATGAGCAGTTCTTC.

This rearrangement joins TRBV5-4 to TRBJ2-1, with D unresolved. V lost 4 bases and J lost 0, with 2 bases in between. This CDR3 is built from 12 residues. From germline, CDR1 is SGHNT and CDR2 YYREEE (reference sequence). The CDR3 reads CASSGSYNEQFF. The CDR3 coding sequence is TGTGCCAGCAGCGGCTCCTACAATGAGCAGTTCTTC.